This paragraph covers one T cell receptor beta chain sequence. Methods used by the authors: Nucleated cell number was recorded as an estimate derived from reference gene primer amplification. Data came from immunoSEQ multiplex PCR; TCRdb stores just in-frame clones and leaves some out. V, J and clone size are those of that table, while D and trimming were read from the DNA. The sample carries approximately 110,000 clones, more than 75% recorded once. Germline V CDR1 and CDR2: LNHDA, SQIVND (reference sequence). V lost 10 bases, J lost 6 bases, and 21 bases lay in between. This CDR3 has 14 amino acids. This specimen belongs to a study of blood T cell repertoires in COVID-19.

The rearrangement joins TRBV19 to TRBJ1-1; the D gene is possibly TRBD1 (5 bases). Sequenced input: peripheral blood. The receptor was derived from a human donor in a cohort sampled during active COVID-19. CDR3 in amino acids: CATSSRQGYSEAFF. The DNA of the CDR3 is TGTGCCACATCCTCGCGCCAGGGTTACTCTGAAGCTTTCTTT.